This passage covers 18 T cell receptor beta chains from one sample sequenced in a study of vaccination and CD4 T cells after COVID-19. Indicated treatment: approximately 9-day PBMC culture with coronavirus spike peptide pools or control peptides (ViraFEST assay). Cultured CD4+ T-cell DNA underwent Oncomine TCR Beta short-read sequencing. TCRdb re-analysed the PCR reads in MiXCR, keeping a single row per CDR3 protein. The table includes under 15,000 distinct CDR3 sequences, approximately 50% detected once. These receptors have no known antigen. Sequenced input: CD4+ T cells from blood, cultured in vitro. The receptors originated from a human donor who had recovered from COVID-19.

This chain links TRBV12-3 or TRBV12-4 with TRBJ2-3, with TRBD1 identical over 7 bases. CDR3 length: 16 amino acids. V was clipped by 4 bases and J by 2 bases; unmatched bases: 9. The CDR3 here is CASSSTTGTFTDTQYF. The CDR3 nucleotides read TGTGCCAGCAGTTCAACGACAGGGACGTTCACAGATACGCAGTATTTT.

The chain is built from TRBV6-4 and TRBJ1-2, with D unclear. The germline V gene has CDR1 MRHNA and CDR2 SNTAGT. There are 11 residues in the CDR3. V dropped 4 bases and J dropped 5 bases, with 5 bases sitting between them. CDR3 nucleotide sequence: TGTGCCAGCAGTGCTGGGTATGGCTACACCTTC. Protein sequence: CASSAGYGYTF.

V usage is TRBV29-1 and J usage is TRBJ2-2; D tentatively reads TRBD1 or TRBD2 (6 bases each). Germline CDR1 is SQVTM and CDR2 is ANQGSEA. This CDR3 contains 15 residues. Trimming took off 0 bases at V and 6 bases at J, with 14 bases between the two ends. CDR3 sequence: CSVEESSRGAGELFF. CDR3 DNA: TGCAGCGTTGAAGAAAGTTCAAGGGGGGCCGGGGAGCTGTTTTTT.

This chain joins TRBV6-1 and TRBJ2-3; 7 positions agree with TRBD1. The CDR3 consists of 14 residues. V shed 7 bases, J shed 3 bases, and the junction held 7 bases outside the gene matches. CDR1 and CDR2 (germline): MNHNS, SASEGT. CDR3 in DNA: TGTGCCAGCACCTTGAGGACAGGTACAGATACGCAGTATTTT. As protein: CASTLRTGTDTQYF.

CDR3 coding DNA: TGTGCCAGCAGTTGGCAGGGACAGGTTAGCAATCAGCCCCAGCATTTT. Its translation: CASSWQGQVSNQPQHF. This chain joins TRBV28 and TRBJ1-5; 8 nucleotides align to TRBD1. V lost 4 bases and J lost 0; bases outside the gene matches: 5. The CDR3 spans 16 residues. Germline values: CDR1 MDHEN, CDR2 SYDVKM.

V is TRBV20-1 and J is TRBJ1-1, with 9 bases matching TRBD1. CDR3 size: 14 residues. Looked up from germline, CDR1 is DFQATT and CDR2 is SNEGSKA (reference sequence). Trimming at V came to 6 bases and at J to 7 bases, leaving 12 bases not matched to a gene. The CDR3 coding sequence is TGCAGTGCCCCCACACGGACAGGGGCAGGTGAAGCTTTCTTT. It codes for CSAPTRTGAGEAFF.

This chain joins TRBV30 and TRBJ2-3; 12 nucleotides match TRBD1. The CDR3 runs 17 residues. Germline loops: CDR1 GTSNPN, CDR2 SVGIG (reference sequence). The ends lost 1 base at V and 6 bases at J; junction bases unmatched: 11. CDR3 DNA sequence: TGTGCCTGGAGTGGTTGGGACAGGGGGCGAACCGGGGATACGCAGTATTTT. Protein: CAWSGWDRGRTGDTQYF.

The chain recombines TRBV7-6 with TRBJ1-1; 9 nucleotides match TRBD1. The J segment lost 5 bases and the V segment lost 4 bases, leaving 11 bases of the junction unmatched. Germline CDR1 reads SGHVS; CDR2 reads FNYEAQ. CDR3 length: 16 amino acids. This CDR3 reads CASSYPGQGGGTEAFF. Written as DNA, the CDR3 is TGTGCCAGCAGCTACCCGGGACAGGGAGGTGGAACTGAAGCTTTCTTT.

This rearrangement joins TRBV10-1 to TRBJ2-7, with 8 bases aligning to TRBD1. The J segment lost 5 bases and the V segment lost 4 bases, leaving 7 bases of the junction unmatched. CDR3 length equals 14 residues. Germline V gene sequence: CDR1 WNHNN, CDR2 SYGVQD (reference sequence). The DNA for the CDR3 is TGCGCCAGCAGTGCGGGGACAGGATCGAACGAGCAGTACTTC. Amino acids: CASSAGTGSNEQYF.

The V gene is TRBV11-2, the J gene TRBJ1-2; no firm D call. V dropped 5 bases and J dropped 3 bases, with 13 bases sitting between them. The CDR3 is 14 amino acids. Per the germline V gene, CDR1 is SGHAT and CDR2 is FQNNGV. The CDR3 DNA follows: TGTGCCAGCAGCCCCACGGGCGCGCACTATGGCTACACCTTC. It specifies CASSPTGAHYGYTF.

The V gene is TRBV27, the J gene TRBJ2-3; D is possibly TRBD1 or TRBD2 (5 bases each). V was clipped by 2 bases and J by 4 bases, with 16 bases between them. This CDR3 has 16 amino acids. Germline V gene data show CDR1 as MNHEY and CDR2 as SMNVEV (reference sequence). The CDR3 DNA sequence: TGTGCCAGCAGTTTAGCTGGGACCCCACCCGCAGATACGCAGTATTTT. Its protein product is CASSLAGTPPADTQYF.

The CDR3 coding sequence is TGTGCCAGCAGCTACGCGGACAGGTCAGAGACCCAGTACTTC. It specifies CASSYADRSETQYF. V and J are TRBV7-2 and TRBJ2-5, with 7 nucleotides matching TRBD1. The CDR3 contains 14 residues. The V segment lost 4 bases and the J segment 4 bases; nucleotides outside the gene matches: 6. From germline, CDR1 is SGHTA and CDR2 FQGNSA.

This clonotype showed up just a few times. The V call is TRBV27, the J call TRBJ1-2; tentative D call: TRBD1 (5 bases). V was cut by 7 bases and J by 2 bases, with 20 bases left in between. Per the germline V gene, CDR1 is MNHEY and CDR2 is SMNVEV (reference sequence). The CDR3 is 16 amino acids. CDR3 bases: TGTGCCAGCACCATAGGCCCTGGGACCGGCAACTATGGCTACACCTTC. This translates into CASTIGPGTGNYGYTF.

V gene TRBV14 combines with J gene TRBJ1-6; tentative D call: TRBD1 (5 bases). With 4 bases removed from V and 10 bases from J, the gap between germline ends came to 14 bases. CDR1 and CDR2 (germline): SGHDN, FVKESK. The length of the CDR3 is 14 residues. CDR3 sequence: CASSRGGEGSPLHF. CDR3 coding DNA: TGTGCCAGCAGCCGGGGAGGGGAAGGGTCACCCCTCCACTTT.

V usage is TRBV18 and J usage is TRBJ1-6, with a possible D match to TRBD1 (6 bases). Germline V gene data show CDR1 as KGHSH and CDR2 as LQKENI. V was trimmed by 2 bases and J by 3 bases, leaving 8 bases between them. This CDR3 spans 15 amino acids. The CDR3 reads CASSPVDSYNSPLHF. In DNA form, the CDR3 reads TGTGCCAGCTCACCAGTGGACAGCTATAATTCACCCCTCCACTTT.

The chain recombines TRBV4-1 with TRBJ2-3; 10 bases align to TRBD2. V dropped 4 bases and J dropped 5; count of bases not matched to a gene: 24. This CDR3 is 21 amino acids long. In germline, CDR1 is MGHRA, CDR2 YSYEKL. As DNA, the CDR3 is TGCGCCAGCAGCCGCACCCTACTGAGCGGGAGGGCCCTCATGGGTAAAGATACGCAGTATTTT. This translates into CASSRTLLSGRALMGKDTQYF.

In this sample, this clonotype turned up a few times. The V call is TRBV20-1, the J call TRBJ1-1, with D uncertain. The germline gives CDR1 DFQATT, CDR2 SNEGSKA (reference sequence). Between the trimmed V and J ends, which lost 6 bases and 4 bases, there was a span of 21 bases. The CDR3 has 15 residues. The CDR3 sequence: CSALGSLSESTEAFF. The CDR3 DNA follows: TGCAGTGCCCTAGGGTCTCTCTCGGAGAGCACTGAAGCTTTCTTT.

V usage is TRBV20-1 and J usage is TRBJ1-5; TRBD1 aligns across 9 bases. This CDR3 spans 16 amino acids. Trimming at V came to 4 bases and at J to 0 bases, leaving 7 bases not matched to a gene. The germline gives CDR1 DFQATT, CDR2 SNEGSKA (reference sequence). Here the CDR3 DNA reads TGCAGTGCTAAGGGGACAGGGAGGGGTAGCAATCAGCCCCAGCATTTT. Amino acids: CSAKGTGRGSNQPQHF.